The T cell receptor (beta chain) under discussion was sequenced for a study of CD8 T cells in ankylosing spondylitis. Scientists made TCR beta libraries using quantitative 5'-RACE with molecular barcodes. One entry per CDR3 protein results from TCRdb running MiXCR on the 5' RACE reads. The sample contains roughly 240,000 distinct CDR3 sequences, roughly 32% of which appear only once. This clonotype was observed a handful of times. Its antigen is currently unknown. Germline V gene data show CDR1 as SGDLS and CDR2 as YYNGEE. V lost 0 bases and J 6 bases, leaving 6 bases between the germline ends. This CDR3 is built from 13 residues. Study-level points and caveats: Some of these motif variants have turned up before, in reports on reactive arthritis synovial fluid and blood.

J is TRBJ2-2 and V is TRBV9; D gene unclear. This sequence was found in a male donor with ankylosing spondylitis or in good health (not recorded which). The sequencing input was blood, either unsorted or a sorted T cell fraction (not recorded which). The CDR3 loop is CASSVESAGELFF. The DNA for the CDR3 is TGTGCCAGCAGCGTAGAGTCGGCCGGGGAGCTGTTTTTT.